This TCR beta chain was recovered during a study of regulatory T cells in long-lasting Graves disease. CDR1 is SGHTA, CDR2 FQGNSA, per germline. This CDR3 contains 14 residues. V shed 7 bases and J shed 5 bases, with 17 bases lying between them. Time point here: newly diagnosed GD, antithyroid drugs for less than 3 months. RNA extracted from PBMCs served as the sequencing template. Relying on iRepertoire HTBI primers and Arm-PCR of CDR3 regions, the team built TCR beta libraries. Each CDR3 protein gets one entry after TCRdb re-called the multiplex PCR reads with MiXCR. The data show 400,000 to 500,000 distinct CDR3 sequences, with 15% to 20% seen just once and around 10% held by the top ten. These data were also reused for a study on T cells in Graves' hyperthyroidism and ophthalmopathy. That investigation notes: The model foresaw ophthalmopathy a median roughly 6 months prior to onset.

The chain links TRBV7-2 to TRBJ2-5, with a weak D call TRBD1 (6 bases). Material: peripheral blood mononuclear cells (PBMCs), obtained at new diagnosis, from a patient treated with antithyroid drugs. This receptor was identified in a woman in her 30s with Graves disease. The CDR3 coding sequence is TGTGCCAGCACCCCGGGTCAGGGGAGCGAGACCCAGTACTTC. It is translated as CASTPGQGSETQYF. The full variable domain, rest sourced from reference TRBV7-2 and TRBJ2-5, is GAGVSQSPSNKVTEKGKDVELRCDPISGHTALYWYRQSLGQGLEFLIYFQGNSAPDKSGLPSDRFSAERTGGSVSTLTIQRTQQEDSAVYLCASTPGQGSETQYFGPGTRLLVL.